The 11 T cell receptor beta chains below come from one sample, sequenced in a study of blood T cell repertoires in COVID-19 (dated by TCRdb to 2019 to 2021). Libraries were made using the immunoSEQ multiplex PCR assay. TCRdb provides this immuneACCESS table in a form limited to in-frame rearrangements. Some clones are lacking; in checked studies, under half of them reflect an unresolved V gene, and why the rest are absent is not known. Here the sample has tens of thousands of clones; more than 75% occur a single time. Over 0.95% of the sample rests with the top ten. The material sequenced was peripheral blood. The receptor set was obtained from a man between 60 and 70 years old with acute or convalescent COVID-19.

V usage is TRBV28 and J usage is TRBJ1-5; D may be TRBD1 (6 bases). Germline lookup yields CDR1 MDHEN and CDR2 SYDVKM. This CDR3 is built from 17 residues. The V end was cut by 5 bases, the J end by 4 bases, with 21 bases between. CDR3 bases: TGTGCCAGCAGTACTTCCGGGACACCGTTTGGAAATCAGCCCCAGCATTTT. Translating it yields CASSTSGTPFGNQPQHF. Looking up the rest from reference TRBV28 and TRBJ1-5 gives the full variable domain: DVKVTQSSRYLVKRTGEKVFLECVQDMDHENMFWYRQDPGLGLRLIYFSYDVKMKEKGDIPEGYSVSREKKERFSLILESASTNQTSMYLCASSTSGTPFGNQPQHFGDGTRLSIL.

J is TRBJ1-1 and V is TRBV3-1 (or the pseudogene TRBV3-2), with D tentatively TRBD1 (5 bases). The CDR3 has 13 residues. Trimming removed 1 base from V and 4 bases from J, with 7 bases in between. Per germline, CDR1 LGHDT and CDR2 YNNKEL (reference sequence). The CDR3 region has the DNA TGTGCCAGCAGCCAAGGAAGGGGCACTGAAGCTTTCTTT. It yields the protein CASSQGRGTEAFF.

The chain has TRBV6-6 and TRBJ1-6, with 7 positions matching TRBD1. CDR1 MNHNY and CDR2 SVGAGI come from the germline V gene (reference sequence). The V segment lost 6 bases and the J segment 10 bases; nucleotides outside the gene matches: 9. The CDR3 sequence is 14 residues long. The CDR3 DNA reads as TGTGCCAGCAGCCGCGACAGGGAACGATCACCCCTCCACTTT. Translation gives CASSRDRERSPLHF.

The rearrangement uses TRBV19 and TRBJ2-3, with a possible D match to TRBD1 (6 bases). Trimming took off 4 bases at V and 3 bases at J, with 11 bases between the two ends. There are 14 residues in the CDR3. Germline V gene sequence: CDR1 LNHDA, CDR2 SQIVND (reference sequence). The CDR3 DNA sequence: TGTGCCAGTAGTACCTATCAGGGGACAGATACGCAGTATTTT. Residues: CASSTYQGTDTQYF.

The gene calls are TRBV27 and TRBJ2-3, with D possibly matching TRBD2 (5 bases). Germline lookup yields CDR1 MNHEY and CDR2 SMNVEV (reference sequence). This CDR3 has 17 amino acids. V lost 4 bases and J 2 bases, leaving 19 bases between the germline ends. CDR3 coding DNA: TGTGCCAGCAGTTCCACCCCTCGGCGGGTCTTCACAGATACGCAGTATTTT. It encodes CASSSTPRRVFTDTQYF.

This clone was seen a handful of times. The chain links TRBV10-3 to TRBJ1-1; unclear D gene. V lost 2 bases and J 10 bases, leaving 14 bases between the germline ends. The CDR3 covers 13 residues. CDR1 is ENHRY, CDR2 SYGVKD, per germline. The CDR3 DNA is TGTGCCATCAGTGAGAGGTCCGATCCAGGAGCTTTCTTT. This encodes CAISERSDPGAFF.

This chain connects TRBV7-9 to TRBJ1-2; possibly TRBD1 for D (5 bases). The length of the CDR3 is 14 residues. CDR1 and CDR2 (germline): SEHNR, FQNEAQ (reference sequence). Trimming shortened V by 5 bases and J by 1 base, and 11 bases separated the two germline ends. Written as DNA, the CDR3 is TGTGCCAGCAGCCCGAAGACAGTTAACTATGGCTACACCTTC. The encoded protein is CASSPKTVNYGYTF.

The chain employs TRBV5-4 and TRBJ1-1, with 8 bases matching TRBD1. The V and J ends lost 2 bases and 3 bases, in that order; junction bases with no gene match: 6. CDR3 size: 15 residues. The germline CDR1 and CDR2 sequences are SGHNT and YYREEE (reference sequence). The CDR3 nucleotides are TGTGCCAGCAGCTTTAGCGTACAGGGGGACACTGAAGCTTTCTTT. The encoded protein is CASSFSVQGDTEAFF.

The rearrangement joins TRBV19 to TRBJ2-4; 9 bases line up with TRBD1. The CDR3 length is 14 residues. Germline loops: CDR1 LNHDA, CDR2 SQIVND (reference sequence). After removal of 5 bases from V and 7 bases from J, the junction contained 6 bases not matched to a gene. The CDR3 is CASSVDRGRNIQYF. As DNA, the CDR3 is TGTGCCAGTAGTGTGGACAGGGGAAGGAACATTCAGTACTTC.

V and J are TRBV5-1 and TRBJ1-2; D remains ambiguous. Trimming took off 6 bases at V and 6 bases at J, with 15 bases between the two ends. The CDR3 has 13 amino acids. Germline CDR1 and CDR2: SGHRS and YFSETQ. CDR3 sequence reads: CASNLAGADGYTF. CDR3 sequence (DNA): TGCGCCAGCAATCTGGCAGGCGCAGATGGCTACACCTTC.

V usage is TRBV5-6 and J usage is TRBJ2-3; D may be TRBD2 (6 bases). The ends were cut back, 2 bases at V and 1 base at J, with 14 bases in the middle. Germline-derived CDR1 and CDR2 are SGHDT and YYEEEE. CDR3 size: 16 residues. CDR3 sequence reads: CASSFNQGGGTDTQYF. The CDR3 DNA reads as TGTGCCAGCAGCTTTAACCAGGGCGGGGGCACAGATACGCAGTATTTT.